The entry below describes one T cell receptor (beta chain). Its antigen remains undetermined. One base away there is no much larger clone; base qualities are not given. Reading from cysteine to phenylalanine, the CDR3 counts 15 amino acids. The kept DNA is CDR3 alone, 45 bases in frame from the first base. CDR1 and CDR2, per the germline V gene, are MNHEY and SVGAGI. Unmatched junction bases come to 6, with V trimmed by 5 bases and J by 6 bases. The sample originates from a study of T-cell memory formation after mild COVID-19 (dated by TCRdb to 2020 to 2023). Some background on the complete study: Most TCR sequence clusters were specific to one of the two donors. Longitudinal TCRalpha and TCRbeta repertoire sequencing tracked T-cell clones expanding and contracting after mild COVID-19 in two donors. The cohort comprised two young, previously healthy adult volunteers, one female and one male.

PBMCs were isolated by Ficoll-Paque density gradient centrifugation. The paper as a whole reports these results and caveats: From day 15 to 85, contracting clones showed balanced CD4/CD8 phenotypes, whereas a second wave of clones that expanded from day 15 to 37 leaned towards CD4+. SARS-CoV-2 specificity was not confirmed for the second-wave clones peaking on day 37. The detection of some responding clones in pre-infection memory suggests that pre-existing cross-reactive memory T cells joined the SARS-CoV-2 response. Only two mild cases were covered by the study, and larger cohorts that include severe cases with pre-infection samples were considered necessary. Contracting CD4+ clones appeared mostly in the CM and EM memory subsets, whereas CD8+ clones were enriched in EMRA.

Sequenced on an Illumina NovaSeq 6000. TCRalpha and TCRbeta cDNA libraries were constructed by 5'RACE with constant-segment primers, with sample barcodes and unique molecular identifiers being introduced. RNA was extracted from every sample with Trizol reagent. Library amplification was performed in two PCR steps, and a second sample barcode and Illumina TruSeq adapters were introduced in the second step. Sequencing of the libraries was done on an Illumina NovaSeq, producing 2 x 150 bp paired-end reads. Processing in the source paper ran as follows. Demultiplexing of reads and collapsing into UMI-guided consensus sequences were performed with migec v1.2.7. Using mixcr v2.1.11, the UMI consensuses were aligned to TRA and TRB V and J templates and assembled into clonotypes. A clonotype was counted as expanded or contracted only when both edgeR and NoisET called the clonotype significant, with the noise models trained on biological replicates. edgeR calls used a false discovery rate-adjusted p below 0.01 and a log2 fold-change threshold of 1. As an exploratory analysis of dynamics, max-normalized trajectories of the 1000 most abundant clonotypes were examined by PCA with hierarchical clustering. The CD4 or CD8 phenotype of responding clones was assigned using the separately sequenced CD4+ and CD8+ repertoires. Through fastp at Q25 and MiXCR, TCRdb rebuilt clones from the public reads, retaining in-frame beta chains. Every CDR3 protein is listed once, alongside the most common genes and DNA of its rows. For this entry, the V and J calls and clone size follow TCRdb and not the study's own pipeline. The sample table lists some 120,000 distinct CDR3 sequences, 17% of them with a count of one. 5% to 5.5% of the sample is held by the ten biggest clonotypes.

This clonotype originated in a man between 18 and 29 years old who had mild COVID-19 (a few samples of this study predate the infection). The sample titles of this study are shuffled in the database, so cell type and time point are left out; the donor was told from shared clones. The sequence links TRBV6-5 to TRBJ2-2, with TRBD2 identical over 10 junction bases. Sequences were obtained from PBMCs or a T cell subset sorted from them (not recorded which). The nucleotide sequence is given as TGTGCCAGCAGTCATAGCGGGGGGCTCGCCGGGGAGCTGTTTTTT. It codes for CASSHSGGLAGELFF.